This entry is about one T cell receptor (beta chain). It lacks a known antigen. No much larger clone exists at a distance of one base, and base qualities are not known. Library preparation used the immunoSEQ multiplex PCR assay. The original pipeline was this. A statistical classification framework was built to diagnose cytomegalovirus status from the catalog of TCR beta chain sequences. TCRdb's version of the immuneACCESS table is confined to in-frame rearrangements and falls short of the full clone set. An unresolved V gene accounts for under half of the shortfall where checked; the remainder is of unknown origin. The DNA gave D and trimming, while V, J and clone size come from that table. The sample contains under 250,000 clones, around nine tenths of them found a single time. The leading ten clones occupy roughly 1% of the sample. The donors belonged to the validation cohort of about 110 subjects, which was separate from the roughly 700-subject first cohort.

Trimming removed 5 bases from V and 2 bases from J, leaving 10 bases between the germline ends. For CDR1 and CDR2, the germline V gene lists MGHDK and SYGVNS. From cysteine to phenylalanine, the CDR3 is 13 amino acids long. CDR3 DNA only is kept here, 39 bases in frame from base 1. The data stem from a study of cytomegalovirus exposure and HLA in healthy donors (dated by TCRdb to the late 2010s). About the full investigation: According to a later analysis, one platform produced both the 110 or so validation repertoires and the 670 or so repertoires of the first cohort. The study aimed to test whether signatures of past pathogen exposure could be identified by cataloging public T cell receptors. In addition to the first cohort of approximately 650 subjects, a separate validation cohort of 120 different subjects was used. The study combined high-throughput TCR immunosequencing, statistical association of individual TCRs with disease status, and machine learning to predict cytomegalovirus infection status.

Overall study outcomes, separate from this receptor: While some public TCRs were present in many individuals, most TCR sequences turned up only very rarely across donors. Subsequent analysis determined that TCRs grouped into clusters in the first cohort also showed a tendency toward co-occurrence across the roughly 110 validation repertoires, and about 94% of cluster scores exceeded 0. In vitro tests confirmed that a few of the cytomegalovirus-associated TCR beta chains recognize cytomegalovirus antigens. The study listed 164 TCR beta chains as associated with cytomegalovirus. Cytomegalovirus status was reported to be diagnosed by the classifier with high specificity and sensitivity in both the original and validation cohorts. A later analysis had no HLA typing for the validation cohort, so co-occurrence there was scored across all 110 or so repertoires. It was suggested by the authors that the approach could potentially be generalized to other disease states and immunological phenotypes.

Sequencing used PBMCs. The receptor was derived from a woman younger than 35 in good health and CMV-seronegative. The chain joins TRBV25-1 to TRBJ2-7; 6 matching bases give a weak D call of TRBD1. The CDR3 protein is CASSNRETYEQYF. The sequenced DNA is TGTGCCAGCAGTAACAGGGAAACCTACGAGCAGTACTTC.